One sample yielded the 23 T cell receptor beta chains listed below, sequenced in a study of cytomegalovirus exposure and HLA in healthy donors. PCR used 60 Vbeta primers and 13 Jbeta primers. Using immunoSEQ multiplex PCR, the repertoire was profiled, and TCRdb retains in-frame clones only, with some absent. The table shows more than 100,000 clones, with more than 60% occurring only once. Sample: PBMCs. The receptors derive from a woman aged 40-49 years in good health and CMV-seronegative.

The chain employs TRBV11-3 and TRBJ2-1; the D gene is possibly TRBD2 (6 bases). Germline CDR1 is SGHNT and CDR2 is YENEEA. V lost 5 bases, J lost 7 bases, and 12 bases lay in between. The CDR3 covers 13 residues. The CDR3 region has the DNA TGTGCCAGCAGCAGACCAGGGAGGAATGAGCAGTTCTTC. It translates to CASSRPGRNEQFF.

As to this clone: Other nucleotide sequences in the sample specify the same CDR3. The gene calls are TRBV28 and TRBJ2-7, with 8 bases matching TRBD2. The germline V gene encodes CDR1 MDHEN and CDR2 SYDVKM. The ends lost 3 bases at V and 4 bases at J; junction bases unmatched: 5. CDR3 length equals 14 residues. CDR3: CASSLAGGPYEQYF. The CDR3 DNA reads TGTGCCAGCAGTTTGGCGGGAGGACCATACGAGCAGTACTTC.

V is TRBV7-8 and J is TRBJ2-2, with TRBD2 as a possible D gene (5 bases). The CDR3 totals 15 residues. Trimming removed 3 bases from V and 3 bases from J, with 11 bases in between. Germline CDR1 is SGHVS and CDR2 is FQNEAQ. The CDR3 DNA reads as TGTGCCAGCAGCTTTGAGGGCCCGGACACCGGGGAGCTGTTTTTT. Its translation is CASSFEGPDTGELFF.

This clone was observed a single time. The V and J genes are TRBV13 and TRBJ2-3; the match to TRBD2 covers 9 bases. The CDR3 totals 16 residues. The junction had 2 bases not matched to a gene; V was cut back by 0 bases and J by 1 base. Germline CDR1 is PRHDT and CDR2 is FYEKMQ (reference sequence). This chain's CDR3 is CASSLGERGGTDTQYF. CDR3 in DNA: TGTGCCAGCAGCTTAGGGGAGCGGGGGGGCACAGATACGCAGTATTTT. The full variable domain, its missing parts supplied by reference TRBV13 and TRBJ2-3, is AAGVIQSPRHLIKEKRETATLKCYPIPRHDTVYWYQQGPGQDPQFLISFYEKMQSDKGSIPDRFSAQQFSDYHSELNMSSLELGDSALYFCASSLGERGGTDTQYFGPGTRLTVL.

The J gene is TRBJ1-5, the V gene TRBV27; possibly TRBD1 for D (5 bases). The CDR3 has 15 residues. The V gene lost 5 bases and the J gene lost 0 bases, with 11 bases spanning the gap. Germline V gene data show CDR1 as MNHEY and CDR2 as SMNVEV (reference sequence). DNA for the CDR3: TGTGCCAGCAGTCCCCGACAGAATAGCAATCAGCCCCAGCATTTT. Protein sequence: CASSPRQNSNQPQHF.

The chain carries TRBV6-6 and TRBJ1-3; unclear D gene. The CDR3 is 14 amino acids. Trimming took off 6 bases at V and 2 bases at J, with 11 bases between the two ends. Germline lookup yields CDR1 MNHNY and CDR2 SVGAGI (reference sequence). CDR3 loop: CASSLGVAGNTIYF. The CDR3 nucleotides read TGTGCCAGCAGCCTCGGGGTGGCTGGAAACACCATATATTTT.

This chain connects TRBV11-3 to TRBJ2-6, with a tentative D call TRBD1 (6 bases). This CDR3 comprises 17 residues. Germline CDR1 reads SGHNT; CDR2 reads YENEEA. V lost 4 bases to trimming and J lost 0 bases, with 13 bases between them. As DNA, the CDR3 is TGTGCCAGCAGCTCGTCTAGGACAGCCTCTGGGGCCAACGTCCTGACTTTC. Its translation: CASSSSRTASGANVLTF.

The chain couples TRBV30 to TRBJ1-1, with D hard to call. Per germline, CDR1 GTSNPN and CDR2 SVGIG (reference sequence). V shed 5 bases and J shed 2 bases, with 12 bases lying between them. The CDR3 sequence is 13 residues long. DNA for the CDR3: TGTGCCTGGGAGGGTTTTGGTAACACTGAAGCTTTCTTT. Its translation: CAWEGFGNTEAFF.

This clone was detected only a few times. CDR3 residues: CASRELGQTNEKLFF. The CDR3 DNA sequence: TGTGCCAGCAGAGAATTAGGACAGACCAATGAAAAACTGTTTTTT. V usage is TRBV2 and J usage is TRBJ1-4; a possible D gene is TRBD1 (6 bases). Trimming took 6 bases from V and 5 from J, leaving 16 bases between them. Germline loops: CDR1 SNHLY, CDR2 FYNNEI. The CDR3 has 15 amino acids.

The rearrangement uses TRBV4-3 and TRBJ2-5; weak D call: TRBD2 (6 bases). The J call is doubtful: the DNA matches TRBJ2-7 better. The CDR3 covers 15 residues. Germline CDR1 LGHNA, CDR2 YSLEER. The CDR3 coding sequence is TGCGCCAGCAGCCAAGGGACCAATAGCGGCTACGAGCAGTACTTC. Its translation: CASSQGTNSGYEQYF.

V gene TRBV6-1 combines with J gene TRBJ2-7, with 11 bases lining up with TRBD1. From germline, CDR1 is MNHNS and CDR2 SASEGT. CDR3 length equals 15 residues. J lost 4 bases, V lost 3 bases, and 5 bases had no gene match. Here the CDR3 reads CASSDGGQGAYEQYF. As DNA, the CDR3 is TGTGCCAGCAGTGACGGAGGACAGGGGGCTTACGAGCAGTACTTC.

This clone was picked up a small number of times. The chain has TRBV19 and TRBJ2-1; TRBD1 is a possible D gene (6 bases). Germline V gene sequence: CDR1 LNHDA, CDR2 SQIVND (reference sequence). The V end lost 7 bases, the J end lost 5 bases, and 18 bases lay between the germline ends. The CDR3 totals 15 residues. As DNA, the CDR3 is TGTGCCAGTAACAGGGTTGGGGGAGTAAACAATGAGCAGTTCTTC. It codes for CASNRVGGVNNEQFF.

This clone was seen once. J is TRBJ2-2 and V is TRBV6-5; D might be TRBD1 (8 bases). The CDR3 spans 14 residues. Germline CDR1 and CDR2: MNHEY and SVGAGI. With 6 bases removed from V and 5 bases from J, the gap between germline ends came to 13 bases. The CDR3 spells CASRLQGGTGELFF. CDR3 DNA: TGTGCCAGCAGATTACAGGGGGGGACCGGGGAGCTGTTTTTT.

The chain recombines TRBV7-3 with TRBJ2-3, with 13 bases aligning to TRBD2. The germline gives CDR1 SGHTA, CDR2 FQGTGA. CDR3 length equals 17 residues. The V and J ends lost 5 bases and 7 bases, in that order; junction bases with no gene match: 12. The chain's CDR3 is CASSHRLAGGRTHTQYF. The CDR3 bases are TGTGCCAGCAGCCACAGACTAGCGGGGGGCCGTACTCATACGCAGTATTTT.

The chain employs TRBV28 and TRBJ2-6; TRBD1 agrees at 10 bases. The CDR3 totals 17 residues. Per the germline V gene, CDR1 is MDHEN and CDR2 is SYDVKM. V dropped 7 bases and J dropped 3; count of bases not matched to a gene: 9. The CDR3 DNA follows: TGTGCCAGCACCGACAGGGGGCTCCGGAGTGGGGCCAACGTCCTGACTTTC. It specifies CASTDRGLRSGANVLTF. Supplemented by reference TRBV28 and TRBJ2-6, the full variable domain reads DVKVTQSSRYLVKRTGEKVFLECVQDMDHENMFWYRQDPGLGLRLIYFSYDVKMKEKGDIPEGYSVSREKKERFSLILESASTNQTSMYLCASTDRGLRSGANVLTFGAGSRLTVL.

The rearrangement joins TRBV29-1 to TRBJ2-3; 7 nucleotides agree with TRBD1. Germline values: CDR1 SQVTM, CDR2 ANQGSEA. The CDR3 spans 13 residues. The J segment lost 4 bases and the V segment lost 2 bases, leaving 3 bases of the junction unmatched. Here the CDR3 reads CSVERGGADTQYF. CDR3 nucleotide sequence: TGCAGCGTTGAAAGAGGGGGCGCAGATACGCAGTATTTT.

The chain uses TRBV5-1 and TRBJ2-1; 16 positions agree with TRBD2. There are 18 residues in the CDR3. CDR1 is SGHRS, CDR2 YFSETQ, per germline. J gave up 4 bases and V 1 base, and 5 bases lay outside the gene matches. The CDR3 bases are TGCGCCAGCAGCTTGCTGGGACTAGCGGGGGGGGTGTACAATGAGCAGTTCTTC. This encodes CASSLLGLAGGVYNEQFF.

In its sample, this clone was seen once. This chain links TRBV19 with TRBJ2-7, with TRBD2 identical over 8 bases. The V gene's germline CDR1 is LNHDA and CDR2 SQIVND (reference sequence). The CDR3 length is 15 residues. Trimming removed 5 bases from V and 5 bases from J; junction bases left unmatched: 11. CDR3 in DNA: TGTGCCAGTAGTCCCTGGGTAGCGGGAAATCACGAGCAGTACTTC. The encoded protein is CASSPWVAGNHEQYF.

The rearrangement links TRBV19 to TRBJ1-5; D is uncertain. The V end lost 6 bases, the J end lost 0 bases, and 12 bases lay between the germline ends. Germline values: CDR1 LNHDA, CDR2 SQIVND (reference sequence). The CDR3 has 15 amino acids. In DNA, the CDR3 is TGTGCCAGTAGGGCAGGACTTTATAGCAATCAGCCCCAGCATTTT. It codes for CASRAGLYSNQPQHF.

The J gene is TRBJ2-7, the V gene TRBV28, with D tentatively TRBD1 (5 bases). CDR3 length: 15 residues. Between the trimmed V and J ends, which lost 6 bases and 4 bases, there was a span of 19 bases. Germline V gives CDR1 MDHEN, CDR2 SYDVKM. The CDR3 region is CASRLAGPGFYEQYF. The CDR3 nucleotides are TGTGCCAGCAGGTTGGCAGGGCCAGGGTTTTACGAGCAGTACTTC. The full variable domain, completed using reference TRBV28 and TRBJ2-7, is DVKVTQSSRYLVKRTGEKVFLECVQDMDHENMFWYRQDPGLGLRLIYFSYDVKMKEKGDIPEGYSVSREKKERFSLILESASTNQTSMYLCASRLAGPGFYEQYFGPGTRLTVT.

V usage is TRBV5-1 and J usage is TRBJ1-2; D perhaps matches TRBD1 (5 bases). There are 15 residues in the CDR3. The germline V gene encodes CDR1 SGHRS and CDR2 YFSETQ. V lost 0 bases and J 4 bases, leaving 13 bases between the germline ends. The DNA of the CDR3 is TGCGCCAGCAGCTTGGGTCCGGGGGTAGGCTATGGCTACACCTTC. It yields the protein CASSLGPGVGYGYTF.

This chain connects TRBV2 to TRBJ2-5; 7 nucleotides line up with TRBD1. CDR3 length: 12 residues. J was trimmed by 10 bases and V by 6 bases; bases with no gene match: 8. CDR1 and CDR2 (germline): SNHLY, FYNNEI. The CDR3 DNA reads TGTGCCAGCAGGAGACAGGGCAGGGACCAGTACTTC. Residues: CASRRQGRDQYF.

The chain uses TRBV28 and TRBJ2-1; TRBD2 matches 8 bases. Germline-derived CDR1 and CDR2 are MDHEN and SYDVKM. J gave up 3 bases and V 8 bases, and 6 bases lay outside the gene matches. The CDR3 has 14 residues. The CDR3 protein is CASRSGTDYNEQFF. CDR3 nucleotides: TGTGCCAGCCGTAGCGGGACCGACTACAATGAGCAGTTCTTC.